This T cell receptor beta chain is drawn from a study of T cells in Graves' hyperthyroidism and ophthalmopathy. Study observations and caveats: With a median lead of approximately 6.4 months before onset, the model predicted ophthalmopathy.

This clonotype was counted at least ten times. The antigen is not known. CDR1 and CDR2 (germline): MNHNS, SASEGT. The V and J ends lost 6 bases and 7 bases respectively, with 10 bases between them. This CDR3 has 11 residues. Regions amplified from RNA transcripts were the TCR beta CDR3 regions. First-round RT-PCR with HTBI primers amplified the TCR CDR3 region. MiXCR, applied by TCRdb to the multiplex PCR reads, yields one record per CDR3 protein. This table holds approximately 400,000 distinct CDR3 sequences, 15% to 20% found once. Newly diagnosed hyperthyroidism, duration under 2 months, in patients aged 18 to 65.

The rearrangement links TRBV6-1 to TRBJ2-7; D ambiguous. The TCR originated in a woman aged 18 to 35 with Graves' hyperthyroidism. The specimen was blood. This chain's CDR3 is CASRLGGEQYF. The CDR3 coding sequence is TGTGCCAGCAGACTTGGTGGGGAGCAGTACTTC.